This paragraph reports one T cell receptor (beta chain). Its cognate antigen is unknown. This CDR3 is 14 amino acids long. V was shortened by 1 base and J by 9 bases, with 16 bases between the two germline ends. Germline V gene lookup returns CDR1 SGHDT and CDR2 YYEEEE. This entry is derived from a study of T cell responses to AZD1222 COVID-19 vaccine. Study outcomes and limitations: The study found Spike-specific TCR breadth and depth rose after two AZD1222 doses. Mapped onto spike, vaccine-associated CD4 TCRs spanned it and were dominant at 160-218 and 743-854. At baseline, just 5 or 6 AZD1222 recipients tested seropositive. Nearly half of unique spike-specific TCRs reportedly avoided B.1.351 and B.1.1.7 mutated regions.

Produced via immunoSEQ multiplex PCR; TCRdb's table is partial and in-frame only. The data hold about 160,000 clones, with roughly 90% observed a single time. This specimen was peripheral blood, taken on day 0 of AZD1222 vaccination. The receptor's source is an adult in good health. J is TRBJ1-2 and V is TRBV5-6; D may be TRBD1 (5 bases). Here the CDR3 reads CASSLLTDPSSYTF. CDR3 in DNA: TGTGCCAGCAGCTTGCTGACAGACCCCTCTAGCTACACCTTC.